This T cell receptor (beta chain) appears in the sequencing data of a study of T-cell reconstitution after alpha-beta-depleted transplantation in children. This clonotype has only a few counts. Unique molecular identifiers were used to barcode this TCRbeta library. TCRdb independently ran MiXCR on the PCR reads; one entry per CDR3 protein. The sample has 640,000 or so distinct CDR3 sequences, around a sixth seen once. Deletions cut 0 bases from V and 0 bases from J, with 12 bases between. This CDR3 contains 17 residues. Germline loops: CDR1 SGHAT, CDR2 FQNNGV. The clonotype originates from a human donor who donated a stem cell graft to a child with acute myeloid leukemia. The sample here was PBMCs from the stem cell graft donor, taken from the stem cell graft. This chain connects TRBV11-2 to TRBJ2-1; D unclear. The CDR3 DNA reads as TGTGCCAGCAGCTTAGATTCGGCACTGAGCTCCTACAATGAGCAGTTCTTC. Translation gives CASSLDSALSSYNEQFF.